The 12 T cell receptor beta chains in this list originate from one sample, sequenced in a study of CD8 T cells in ankylosing spondylitis. Findings of the study overall: Eight highly homologous variants formed a TCR beta motif that appeared characteristic of ankylosing spondylitis blood.

The antigens of these receptors remain unknown. One entry per CDR3 protein results from TCRdb running MiXCR on the 5' RACE reads. In the table there are around 480,000 distinct CDR3 sequences, under 20% of which are singletons. Sequenced input: blood, either unsorted or a sorted T cell fraction (not recorded which). Receptor source: a male donor with ankylosing spondylitis.

This clonotype was recorded a few times. The rearrangement links TRBV28 to TRBJ2-1, with D hard to call. The germline V gene encodes CDR1 MDHEN and CDR2 SYDVKM. The CDR3 extends over 15 amino acids. V lost 7 bases, J lost 5 bases, and 18 bases lay in between. The CDR3 region is CASTEAGLVNNEQFF. CDR3 DNA: TGTGCCAGCACCGAGGCTGGGCTAGTGAACAATGAGCAGTTCTTC.

This clonotype has more than one count but fewer than ten. The rearrangement uses TRBV5-6 and TRBJ2-2; TRBD2 matches at 13 bases. CDR3 size: 18 residues. Per the germline V gene, CDR1 is SGHDT and CDR2 is YYEEEE. Trimming removed 4 bases from V and 2 bases from J; junction bases left unmatched: 8. CDR3 region: CASSVPGLAGSNTGELFF. The CDR3 bases are TGTGCCAGCAGCGTACCGGGACTAGCGGGAAGCAACACCGGGGAGCTGTTTTTT.

The J gene is TRBJ1-1, the V gene TRBV20-1, with 8 bases that match TRBD1. The CDR3 runs 13 residues. The germline gives CDR1 DFQATT, CDR2 SNEGSKA (reference sequence). V dropped 5 bases and J dropped 4; count of bases not matched to a gene: 6. CDR3 residues: CSAPDRGVTEAFF. DNA for the CDR3: TGCAGTGCTCCCGACAGGGGAGTCACTGAAGCTTTCTTT.

The V call is TRBV18, the J call TRBJ1-1, with D possibly matching TRBD1 (6 bases). This CDR3 spans 15 amino acids. Trimming stripped 2 bases from V and 5 bases from J, with 15 bases between. Germline V gives CDR1 KGHSH, CDR2 LQKENI. The CDR3 here is CASSPRQTQGTEAFF. CDR3 bases: TGTGCCAGCTCACCAAGGCAGACCCAGGGGACTGAAGCTTTCTTT.

This clonotype showed up just a few times. The V gene is TRBV7-9, the J gene TRBJ2-5, with a tentative D call TRBD2 (5 bases). CDR1 SEHNR and CDR2 FQNEAQ come from the germline V gene (reference sequence). The CDR3 loop spans 13 amino acids. V was cut by 8 bases and J by 1 base, with 11 bases left in between. For the CDR3, the DNA is TGTGCCAGCGTCAGGACTCCCCAAGAGACCCAGTACTTC. It yields the protein CASVRTPQETQYF.

The chain is built from TRBV15 and TRBJ2-7; D call uncertain. This CDR3 has 14 amino acids. The germline V gene has CDR1 LNHNV and CDR2 YYDKDF (reference sequence). The V gene lost 4 bases and the J gene lost 0 bases, with 10 bases spanning the gap. The CDR3 loop is CATSTPGRSYEQYF. DNA of the CDR3: TGTGCCACCAGCACTCCGGGCCGCTCCTACGAGCAGTACTTC.

This clonotype was found a few times. The chain recombines TRBV3-1 with TRBJ2-7; a possible D gene is TRBD1 (5 bases). The CDR3 is 16 amino acids. Germline loops: CDR1 LGHDT, CDR2 YNNKEL (reference sequence). The V and J ends lost 2 bases and 10 bases respectively, with 24 bases between them. For the CDR3, the DNA is TGTGCCAGCAGCCAATCCGACAGAACCTTCACATACGGACAGTACTTC. Its protein product is CASSQSDRTFTYGQYF.

In this sample, this clonotype turned up many times. The V and J genes are TRBV2 and TRBJ1-6; D unclear. The CDR3 spans 14 residues. In germline, CDR1 is SNHLY, CDR2 FYNNEI. The V gene lost 2 bases and the J gene lost 9 bases, with 11 bases spanning the gap. The DNA for the CDR3 is TGTGCCAGCAGTGAAAACCAAGGCCGTTCACCCCTCCACTTT. Protein sequence: CASSENQGRSPLHF.

This clonotype was recorded a few times. J is TRBJ2-7 and V is TRBV5-1; 8 bases fit TRBD1. The germline V gene has CDR1 SGHRS and CDR2 YFSETQ. V dropped 0 bases and J dropped 7; count of bases not matched to a gene: 9. The CDR3 is made up of 15 amino acids. The CDR3 protein is CASSLARQGAREQYF. The CDR3, as DNA: TGCGCCAGCAGCTTGGCGCGTCAGGGGGCTCGGGAGCAGTACTTC.

This clonotype occurred a few times. The chain combines TRBV6-1 with TRBJ1-4; 8 bases align to TRBD1. Germline CDR1 reads MNHNS; CDR2 reads SASEGT. Trimming took 6 bases from V and 8 from J; bases not matched to a gene: 11. CDR3 length: 15 residues. This CDR3 is CASRTRTGSGEKLFF. DNA for the CDR3: TGTGCCAGCAGGACGCGGACAGGGTCAGGAGAAAAACTGTTTTTT.

The chain recombines TRBV18 with TRBJ2-2; D call uncertain. V was shortened by 7 bases and J by 1 base, with 7 bases between the two germline ends. In germline, CDR1 is KGHSH, CDR2 LQKENI. The CDR3 consists of 13 residues. In nucleotides, the CDR3 is TGTGCCAGCTGTGCACTGAACACCGGGGAGCTGTTTTTT. Amino acid sequence: CASCALNTGELFF.

The V and J genes are TRBV6-1 and TRBJ1-1; D remains unclear. CDR3 size: 15 residues. The ends were cut back, 1 base at V and 3 bases at J, with 12 bases in the middle. Germline V gives CDR1 MNHNS, CDR2 SASEGT. The CDR3: CASSEGLGYYTEAFF. The CDR3 DNA reads as TGTGCCAGCAGTGAAGGGTTGGGGTATTACACTGAAGCTTTCTTT.